This TCR beta chain was captured in a study of blood T cells in healthy people across ages. Whole-study findings and limits: Fewer expanded clones and more diversity marked long-lived versus aged donors. A strong correlation was seen between TCR beta diversity and naive T cell percentage.

It was with a sample-barcoded 5' primer and a J-beta primer mix that a second PCR of about 6 to 11 cycles was run. Every single cDNA molecule received a tag from a template-switch adaptor with 12 random nucleotides. Via MiXCR, TCRdb re-called the 5' RACE reads, giving one row per CDR3 protein. The repertoire has some 760,000 distinct CDR3 sequences, 25% of them found once; the top ten carry more than 8%. The CDR3 is made up of 17 amino acids. The trim removed 0 bases at V and 2 bases at J, leaving 6 bases unmatched. CDR1 is LGHDT and CDR2 is YNNKEL in the germline V gene (reference sequence). This clonotype was recorded a few times. Its target is not known. The same data also contributed to another study, on T cells of mothers and their children. That paper adds: Reads recorded for TCR beta CDR3 numbered over 9.5 million per mother and approximately 3.2 million per child.

The TCR sequence derives from a boy aged 5-17 years in good health. This sequence joins TRBV3-1 and TRBJ2-3; 9 bases are shared with TRBD1. Source material: blood. In DNA, the CDR3 is TGTGCCAGCAGCCAAGATCAACGGACAGGGGACACAGATACGCAGTATTTT. As protein: CASSQDQRTGDTDTQYF.